This T cell receptor beta chain originates from a study of shared clonotypes between healthy human individuals. Broader study findings: Collection of samples was limited to blood; tissue repertoires likely differ. Generally, naive subsets came out with larger estimated richness than memory subsets.

Data came from immunoSEQ multiplex PCR; TCRdb stores just in-frame clones and leaves some out. Counted here are roughly 1.4 million clones, 97% to 99% occurring once; the ten biggest clones make up under 0.45%. On this clone: Its matching antigen is unknown.

V lost 3 bases, J lost 3 bases, and 4 bases lay in between. This CDR3 is built from 12 residues. CDR1 is SNHLY, CDR2 FYNNEI, per germline. The receptor was derived from a man aged 25 to 40 in good health. The material sequenced was naive CD4+ T cells sorted from blood. The sample's subset: CD45RA+ positively selected. V and J are TRBV2 and TRBJ2-3; D gene ambiguous. For the CDR3, the DNA is TGTGCCAGCAGTGACGATACAGATACGCAGTATTTT. Residues: CASSDDTDTQYF.